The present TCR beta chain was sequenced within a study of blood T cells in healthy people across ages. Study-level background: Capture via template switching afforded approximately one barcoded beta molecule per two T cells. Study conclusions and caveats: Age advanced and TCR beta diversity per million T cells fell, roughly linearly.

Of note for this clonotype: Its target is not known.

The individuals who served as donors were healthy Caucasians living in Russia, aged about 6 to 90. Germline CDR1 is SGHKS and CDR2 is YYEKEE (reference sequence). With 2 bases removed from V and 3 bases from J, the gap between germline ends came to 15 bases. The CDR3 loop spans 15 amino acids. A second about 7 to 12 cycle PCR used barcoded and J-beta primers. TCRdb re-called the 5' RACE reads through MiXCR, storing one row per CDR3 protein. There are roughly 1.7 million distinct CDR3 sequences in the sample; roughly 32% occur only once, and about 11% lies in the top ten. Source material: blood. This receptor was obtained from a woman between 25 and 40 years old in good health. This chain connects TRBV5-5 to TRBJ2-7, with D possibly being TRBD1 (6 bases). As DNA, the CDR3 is TGTGCCAGCAGCTTCAGGGCAGGGGCTAGCTACGAGCAGTACTTC. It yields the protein CASSFRAGASYEQYF.